This T cell receptor (beta chain) was recovered during a study of CD8+CD57+ T cells in acquired aplastic anemia. In germline, CDR1 is MNHEY, CDR2 SVGAGI. The CDR3 has 13 residues. Trimming shortened V by 1 base and J by 10 bases, and 8 bases separated the two germline ends. CDR3 and TCR beta VDJ profiling relied on a genomic DNA template. In TCRdb, the reads were re-called with MiXCR into one record per CDR3 protein. The table includes about 470,000 distinct CDR3 sequences, over 25% detected once. In this sample, this clonotype turned up many times. The target antigen is unknown. Study results and limitations: Patients and controls shared 25 to 30 CD8+ CDR3 sequences, which appeared highly expressed in patients and within their immunodominant clones. Patients and healthy controls showed no significant CD8+ Simpson's diversity difference.

Sequencing involved patients with CD8+CD57+ cell expansion previously shown by flow cytometry. None of the patients had been given any therapy when their blood was sampled. The receptor was derived from a human donor with aplastic anemia. This chain links TRBV6-5 with TRBJ1-6; D unresolved. The sequenced sample was sorted CD4+, CD8+, or CD8+CD57+ T cells (not recorded which) from PBMCs. The CDR3 nucleotides are TGTGCCAGCAGTTACTTGCTGGGATCACCCCTCCACTTT. Amino acid sequence: CASSYLLGSPLHF.